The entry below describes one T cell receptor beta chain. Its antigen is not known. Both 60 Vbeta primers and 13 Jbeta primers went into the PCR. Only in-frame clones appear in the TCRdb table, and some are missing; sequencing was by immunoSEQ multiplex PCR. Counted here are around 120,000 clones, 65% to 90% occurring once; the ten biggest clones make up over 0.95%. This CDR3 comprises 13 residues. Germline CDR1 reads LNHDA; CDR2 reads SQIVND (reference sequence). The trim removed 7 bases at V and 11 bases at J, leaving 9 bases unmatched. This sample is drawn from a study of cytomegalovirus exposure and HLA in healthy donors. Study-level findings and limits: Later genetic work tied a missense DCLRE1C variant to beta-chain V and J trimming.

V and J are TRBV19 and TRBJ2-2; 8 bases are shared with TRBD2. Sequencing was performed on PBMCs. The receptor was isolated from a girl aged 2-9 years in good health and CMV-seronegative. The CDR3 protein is CASMKRESGELFF. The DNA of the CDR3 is TGTGCCAGTATGAAGCGGGAGAGTGGCGAGCTGTTTTTT.